This T cell receptor beta chain was found in a study of T-cell reconstitution after alpha-beta-depleted transplantation in children. As it was prepared, the TCRbeta library received unique molecular identifiers. TCRdb reprocessed the PCR reads with MiXCR, giving one entry per CDR3 protein. The data show 200,000 to 300,000 distinct CDR3 sequences, around 12% seen once. This clonotype was found a few times. The sequences come from PBMCs from the stem cell graft donor, collected from the stem cell graft. The source is a human donor who donated a stem cell graft to a child with acute lymphoblastic leukemia.

Here the CDR3 reads CASSLAGVNTGELFF. In nucleotides, the CDR3 is TGTGCCAGCAGCTTAGCGGGGGTAAACACCGGGGAGCTGTTTTTT. This sequence joins TRBV7-2 and TRBJ2-2, with D perhaps being TRBD1 or TRBD2 (5 bases each). The V gene lost 0 bases and the J gene lost 2 bases, with 7 bases spanning the gap. CDR3 length: 15 amino acids. The V gene's germline CDR1 is SGHTA and CDR2 FQGNSA. The entire variable domain, with the rest obtained from reference TRBV7-2 and TRBJ2-2, is as follows: GAGVSQSPSNKVTEKGKDVELRCDPISGHTALYWYRQSLGQGLEFLIYFQGNSAPDKSGLPSDRFSAERTGGSVSTLTIQRTQQEDSAVYLCASSLAGVNTGELFFGEGSRLTVL.